A single sample is the source of the 3 T cell receptor beta chains below, sequenced in a study of OX40 agonist ivuxolimab in advanced cancers. Libraries were constructed by the immunoSEQ multiplex PCR assay. Not all clones reach the TCRdb copy of this immuneACCESS table, which keeps in-frame sequences only. Checked studies attribute under half of the gap to unresolved V genes and leave the rest unexplained. The sample table records more than 25,000 clones; roughly 90% of these occur just once. The ten top clones hold 30% to 40% of the sample. Sequenced material: CD4+ or CD8+ T cells sorted from blood, taken in a trial of the OX40 agonist ivuxolimab. The receptors shown here come from an adult with an advanced solid tumor such as melanoma, head and neck, liver or kidney cancer.

The chain combines TRBV5-6 with TRBJ2-1; TRBD1 aligns across 8 bases. V dropped 2 bases and J dropped 10; count of bases not matched to a gene: 2. There are 12 residues in the CDR3. CDR1 and CDR2 (germline): SGHDT, YYEEEE. CDR3 sequence reads: CASSFDRGEQFF. CDR3 in DNA: TGTGCCAGCAGCTTCGACAGGGGCGAGCAGTTCTTC.

The chain employs TRBV18 and TRBJ1-1, with 7 bases fitting TRBD1. The CDR3 consists of 13 residues. After removal of 3 bases from V and 10 bases from J, the junction contained 8 bases not matched to a gene. CDR1 is KGHSH and CDR2 is LQKENI in the germline V gene. CDR3 in amino acids: CASSPIGTEGAFF. The CDR3 DNA reads as TGTGCCAGCTCACCCATCGGGACAGAGGGAGCTTTCTTT.

This chain uses TRBV5-1 with TRBJ2-7; TRBD1 aligns across 8 bases. CDR3 length equals 14 residues. V shed 5 bases and J 3 bases; nucleotides not matched to a gene: 7. Germline assignment: CDR1 SGHRS and CDR2 YFSETQ. The CDR3 is CASRYGQGDYEQYF. CDR3 DNA sequence: TGCGCCAGCAGATACGGACAGGGCGACTACGAGCAGTACTTC.